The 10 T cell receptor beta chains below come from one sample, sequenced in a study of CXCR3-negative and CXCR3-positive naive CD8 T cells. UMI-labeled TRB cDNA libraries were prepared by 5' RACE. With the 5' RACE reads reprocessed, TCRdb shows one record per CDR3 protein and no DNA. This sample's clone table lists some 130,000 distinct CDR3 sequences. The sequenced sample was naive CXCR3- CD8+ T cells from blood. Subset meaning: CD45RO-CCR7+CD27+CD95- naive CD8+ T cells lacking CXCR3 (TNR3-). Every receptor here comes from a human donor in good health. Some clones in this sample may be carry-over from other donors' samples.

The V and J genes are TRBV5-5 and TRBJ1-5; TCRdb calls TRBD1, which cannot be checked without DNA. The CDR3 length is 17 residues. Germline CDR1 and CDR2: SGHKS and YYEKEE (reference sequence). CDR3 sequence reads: CASSLAVIPGEDQPQHF.

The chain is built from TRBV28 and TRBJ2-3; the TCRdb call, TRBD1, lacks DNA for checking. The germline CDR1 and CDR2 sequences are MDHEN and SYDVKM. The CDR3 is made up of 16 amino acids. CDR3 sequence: CASRPIQGGGTDTQYF. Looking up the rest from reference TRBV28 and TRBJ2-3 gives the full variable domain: DVKVTQSSRYLVKRTGEKVFLECVQDMDHENMFWYRQDPGLGLRLIYFSYDVKMKEKGDIPEGYSVSREKKERFSLILESASTNQTSMYLCASRPIQGGGTDTQYFGPGTRLTVL.

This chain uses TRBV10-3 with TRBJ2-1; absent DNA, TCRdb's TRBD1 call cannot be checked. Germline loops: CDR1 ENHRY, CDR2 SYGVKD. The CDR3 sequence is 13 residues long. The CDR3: CAISGKGLNEQFF.

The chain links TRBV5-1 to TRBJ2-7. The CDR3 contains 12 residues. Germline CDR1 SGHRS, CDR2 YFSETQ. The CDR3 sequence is CASSFNGFEQYF.

CDR3 sequence: CSASGTGRNNEQFF. The chain employs TRBV29-1 and TRBJ2-1; TCRdb picks TRBD1, but there is no DNA to check that call. CDR1 SQVTM and CDR2 ANQGSEA come from the germline V gene. There are 14 residues in the CDR3.

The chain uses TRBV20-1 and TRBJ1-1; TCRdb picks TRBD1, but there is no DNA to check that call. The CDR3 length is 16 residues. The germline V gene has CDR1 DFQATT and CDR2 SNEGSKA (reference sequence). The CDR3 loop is CSARDTPDSWDTEAFF.

Here the CDR3 reads CASSTGGYYGYTF. This chain uses TRBV9 with TRBJ1-2; the TRBD1 assignment by TCRdb is unverifiable without DNA. Per germline, CDR1 SGDLS and CDR2 YYNGEE. This CDR3 region has 13 residues.

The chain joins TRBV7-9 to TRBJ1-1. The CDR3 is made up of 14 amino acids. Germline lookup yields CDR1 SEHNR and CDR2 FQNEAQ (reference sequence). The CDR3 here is CASSLTYMNTEAFF.

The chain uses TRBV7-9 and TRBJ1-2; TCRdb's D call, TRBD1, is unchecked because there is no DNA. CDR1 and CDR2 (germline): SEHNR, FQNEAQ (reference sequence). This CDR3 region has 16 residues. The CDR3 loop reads CASSLARTDQNYGYTF.

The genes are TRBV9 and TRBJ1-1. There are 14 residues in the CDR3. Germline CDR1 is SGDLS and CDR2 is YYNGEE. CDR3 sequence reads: CASSVGGRNTEAFF.